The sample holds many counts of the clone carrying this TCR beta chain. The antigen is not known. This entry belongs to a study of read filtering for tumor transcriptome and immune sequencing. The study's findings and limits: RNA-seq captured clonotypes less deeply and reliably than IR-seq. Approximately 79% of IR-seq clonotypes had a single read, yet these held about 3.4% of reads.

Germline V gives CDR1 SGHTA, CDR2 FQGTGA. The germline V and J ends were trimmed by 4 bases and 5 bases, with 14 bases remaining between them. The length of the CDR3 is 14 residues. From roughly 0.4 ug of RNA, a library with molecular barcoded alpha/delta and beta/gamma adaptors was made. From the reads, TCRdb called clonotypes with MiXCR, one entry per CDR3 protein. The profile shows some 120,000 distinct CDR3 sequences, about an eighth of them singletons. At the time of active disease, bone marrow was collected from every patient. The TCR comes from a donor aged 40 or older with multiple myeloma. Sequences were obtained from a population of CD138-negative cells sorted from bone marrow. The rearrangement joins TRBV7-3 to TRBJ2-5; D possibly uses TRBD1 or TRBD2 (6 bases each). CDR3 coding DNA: TGTGCCAGCAGCTCAACGGGGGCGAGCGAGACCCAGTACTTC. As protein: CASSSTGASETQYF.